The 30 T cell receptor beta chains presented below share a single source sample, sequenced in a study of radiation and T cells in renal cell carcinoma. Time point here: blood 2 weeks post-SBRT. Specified treatment: 15 Gy SBRT to primary tumor, nephrectomy 4 weeks later. Clones were sequenced by immunoSEQ multiplex PCR, and TCRdb holds only the in-frame ones, with some missing. The sample holds 70,000 to 90,000 clones, around 86% seen once. Sequencing was performed on blood, taken from a patient whose treatment included radiotherapy and nephrectomy. All receptors derive from a woman in her forties or fifties with renal cell carcinoma.

The chain has TRBV9 and TRBJ2-7; D may correspond to TRBD1 or TRBD2 (5 bases each). The CDR3 is 16 amino acids. The V gene lost 0 bases and the J gene lost 7 bases, with 20 bases spanning the gap. Germline assignment: CDR1 SGDLS and CDR2 YYNGEE. The CDR3 loop reads CASSVVDSFGDGEQYF. The CDR3 DNA reads as TGTGCCAGCAGCGTAGTCGACTCGTTTGGGGACGGGGAGCAGTACTTC.

The V gene is TRBV5-6, the J gene TRBJ2-4; 7 bases align to TRBD1. CDR3 length: 13 residues. V was clipped by 4 bases and J by 7 bases; unmatched bases: 5. Germline V gene sequence: CDR1 SGHDT, CDR2 YYEEEE. DNA of the CDR3: TGTGCCAGCAGCGCCGGGACAGTGAACATTCAGTACTTC. Encoded protein: CASSAGTVNIQYF.

In this sample, this clone turned up many times. This chain links TRBV10-1 with TRBJ2-1, with a tentative D call TRBD2 (7 bases). Trimming stripped 3 bases from V and 3 bases from J, with 12 bases between. There are 15 residues in the CDR3. The germline gives CDR1 WNHNN, CDR2 SYGVQD (reference sequence). The CDR3, as DNA: TGCGCCAGCAGTGATCGGGGGGCGGGCTACAATGAGCAGTTCTTC. Its translation: CASSDRGAGYNEQFF.

Here the CDR3 reads CASSPGSATEAFF. The CDR3 region has the DNA TGTGCCAGCTCACCGGGATCGGCCACTGAAGCTTTCTTT. The J gene is TRBJ1-1, the V gene TRBV18; D remains unclear. CDR3 length: 13 amino acids. Trimming removed 3 bases from V and 4 bases from J, with 9 bases in between. The germline CDR1 and CDR2 sequences are KGHSH and LQKENI.

This chain uses TRBV7-2 with TRBJ2-5; D gene unclear. The DNA matches TRBJ2-7 better at its end, which makes the J call doubtful. This CDR3 comprises 14 residues. Germline V CDR1 and CDR2: SGHTA, FQGNSA. The CDR3 DNA follows: TGTGCCAGCAGCCCGAGGCCCTCCTCCTACGAGCAGTACTTC. Protein product: CASSPRPSSYEQYF.

The rearrangement links TRBV7-9 to TRBJ1-3; unclear D gene. Trimming shortened V by 2 bases and J by 1 base, and 9 bases separated the two germline ends. CDR1 and CDR2 (germline): SEHNR, FQNEAQ (reference sequence). The CDR3 is made up of 15 amino acids. The CDR3 sequence is CASSLNADSGNTIYF. The CDR3 region has the DNA TGTGCCAGCAGCTTAAATGCAGATTCTGGAAACACCATATATTTT.

With regard to this clone: Germline and junction disagree at one end, which may indicate a read error. The rearrangement joins TRBV5-1 to TRBJ1-2; D ambiguous. Germline CDR1 SGHRS, CDR2 YFSETQ. The CDR3 runs to 13 residues. The CDR3: CASNSESATSRYF. The CDR3 DNA reads as TGCGCCAGCAATTCGGAATCGGCCACTTCGAGGTATTTC.

This clone was counted a single time. The CDR3 DNA sequence: TGTGCCAGCTCATCGGAGGGGGCCTCAGGCACTGAAGCTTTCTTT. This gives the protein CASSSEGASGTEAFF. This chain joins TRBV18 and TRBJ1-1; TRBD1 agrees at 7 bases. Per germline, CDR1 KGHSH and CDR2 LQKENI. This CDR3 has 15 amino acids. The J segment lost 4 bases and the V segment lost 5 bases, leaving 10 bases of the junction unmatched.

This chain uses TRBV19 with TRBJ2-7, with D possibly being TRBD1 or TRBD2 (5 bases each). Trimming removed 5 bases from V and 6 bases from J, with 14 bases in between. From germline, CDR1 is LNHDA and CDR2 SQIVND (reference sequence). The CDR3 is 13 amino acids. This CDR3 reads CASSGPGTREQYF. In DNA, the CDR3 is TGTGCCAGTAGTGGGCCGGGGACGCGCGAGCAGTACTTC. Full variable domain (rest looked up from reference TRBV19 and TRBJ2-7): DGGITQSPKYLFRKEGQNVTLSCEQNLNHDAMYWYRQDPGQGLRLIYYSQIVNDFQKGDIAEGYSVSREKKESFPLTVTSAQKNPTAFYLCASSGPGTREQYFGPGTRLTVT.

The V call is TRBV19, the J call TRBJ2-1; 10 bases agree with TRBD2. There are 16 residues in the CDR3. V trimming: 5 bases; J trimming: 1 base; junction bases outside the gene matches: 5. Germline values: CDR1 LNHDA, CDR2 SQIVND (reference sequence). CDR3 loop: CASSLDSGGSYNEQFF. Written as DNA, the CDR3 is TGTGCCAGTAGTTTGGATAGCGGGGGGTCCTACAATGAGCAGTTCTTC.

The chain couples TRBV5-4 to TRBJ2-3, with 8 bases identical to TRBD2. The CDR3 consists of 14 residues. J lost 6 bases, V lost 3 bases, and 6 bases had no gene match. The V gene's germline CDR1 is SGHNT and CDR2 YYREEE (reference sequence). As DNA, the CDR3 is TGTGCCAGCAGCTGGGCGGGGGGCTACGATACGCAGTATTTT. Translation: CASSWAGGYDTQYF.

V gene TRBV2 combines with J gene TRBJ2-3, with D maybe TRBD2 (5 bases). This CDR3 contains 16 residues. Germline CDR1 reads SNHLY; CDR2 reads FYNNEI. Trimming removed 4 bases from V and 0 bases from J, with 14 bases in between. The CDR3 loop is CASSAIRAASTDTQYF. The DNA of the CDR3 is TGTGCCAGCAGTGCTATCCGAGCGGCTAGCACAGATACGCAGTATTTT.

The rearrangement links TRBV27 to TRBJ2-1, with 9 bases that match TRBD2. Per the germline V gene, CDR1 is MNHEY and CDR2 is SMNVEV (reference sequence). With 2 bases clipped from V and 7 bases from J, the junction kept 3 bases outside the gene matches. The CDR3 has 14 amino acids. In DNA, the CDR3 is TGTGCCAGCAGTTTAATTCTAGCGGGGAATGAGCAGTTCTTC. Protein: CASSLILAGNEQFF.

The rearrangement joins TRBV10-3 to TRBJ2-2; 7 bases match TRBD1. Germline V gives CDR1 ENHRY, CDR2 SYGVKD. Unmatched junction bases numbered 4, after V lost 6 bases and J lost 0 bases. The CDR3 is made up of 15 amino acids. CDR3 nucleotides: TGTGCCATCAGAGCCGGGACAGCGAACACCGGGGAGCTGTTTTTT. It codes for CAIRAGTANTGELFF.

This chain joins TRBV7-2 and TRBJ2-3; no clear D. The CDR3 is 16 amino acids. Germline V gene sequence: CDR1 SGHTA, CDR2 FQGNSA. Trimming stripped 0 bases from V and 2 bases from J, with 12 bases between. This CDR3 is CASSLASTPPTDTQYF. CDR3 DNA: TGTGCCAGCAGCTTAGCGTCGACACCCCCCACAGATACGCAGTATTTT.

This chain uses TRBV11-2 with TRBJ1-5; D gene ambiguous. This CDR3 contains 13 residues. In germline, CDR1 is SGHAT, CDR2 FQNNGV. Trimming took 4 bases from V and 11 from J, leaving 15 bases between them. CDR3 sequence: CASSSPAVRTQHF. The CDR3, as DNA: TGTGCCAGCAGCTCTCCGGCAGTGCGGACCCAGCATTTT.

This sequence joins TRBV5-1 and TRBJ2-7; D might be TRBD1 (6 bases). Trimming stripped 5 bases from V and 1 base from J, with 10 bases between. The CDR3 has 13 residues. Germline V CDR1 and CDR2: SGHRS, YFSETQ. CDR3 residues: CASSTGSSYEQYF. As DNA, the CDR3 is TGCGCCAGCAGTACAGGGTCTTCCTACGAGCAGTACTTC. The entire variable domain, with the rest obtained from reference TRBV5-1 and TRBJ2-7, is as follows: KAGVTQTPRYLIKTRGQQVTLSCSPISGHRSVSWYQQTPGQGLQFLFEYFSETQRNKGNFPGRFSGRQFSNSRSEMNVSTLELGDSALYLCASSTGSSYEQYFGPGTRLTVT.

The rearrangement uses TRBV7-2 and TRBJ2-3; D unclear. V gave up 2 bases and J gave up 2 bases, with 14 bases separating them. The germline CDR1 and CDR2 sequences are SGHTA and FQGNSA. The CDR3 is made up of 16 amino acids. In nucleotides, the CDR3 is TGTGCCAGCAGCTTAACAGTACACCACAACACAGATACGCAGTATTTT. Its translation: CASSLTVHHNTDTQYF. The full variable domain, completed using reference TRBV7-2 and TRBJ2-3, is GAGVSQSPSNKVTEKGKDVELRCDPISGHTALYWYRQSLGQGLEFLIYFQGNSAPDKSGLPSDRFSAERTGGSVSTLTIQRTQQEDSAVYLCASSLTVHHNTDTQYFGPGTRLTVL.

The chain recombines TRBV15 with TRBJ1-1; a weak D match, TRBD1 (5 bases). This CDR3 spans 16 amino acids. V was trimmed by 3 bases and J by 6 bases, leaving 20 bases between them. Per the germline V gene, CDR1 is LNHNV and CDR2 is YYDKDF (reference sequence). CDR3 in amino acids: CATSRFGGGKTSEAFF. CDR3 bases: TGTGCCACCAGCAGGTTCGGCGGGGGGAAAACGTCTGAAGCTTTCTTT.

The CDR3: CASSAEEEQFF. CDR3 coding DNA: TGTGCCAGCAGTGCGGAGGAAGAGCAGTTCTTC. This chain connects TRBV2 to TRBJ2-1; maybe TRBD2 (5 bases). The CDR3 has 11 amino acids. V dropped 4 bases and J dropped 10 bases, with 8 bases sitting between them. Germline V gene data show CDR1 as SNHLY and CDR2 as FYNNEI.

This clone was seen just once. This chain uses TRBV27 with TRBJ1-1; no definite D call. CDR3 length: 14 amino acids. CDR1 MNHEY and CDR2 SMNVEV come from the germline V gene (reference sequence). Deletions cut 6 bases from V and 3 bases from J, with 14 bases between. This CDR3 is CASSLDELYTEAFF. The CDR3 DNA reads as TGTGCCAGCAGCCTTGATGAGCTATACACTGAAGCTTTCTTT.

This chain connects TRBV9 to TRBJ2-1; 15 bases agree with TRBD2. From germline, CDR1 is SGDLS and CDR2 YYNGEE. V lost 4 bases to trimming and J lost 11 bases; unmatched junction nucleotides: 4. CDR3 size: 14 residues. The CDR3 loop reads CASSPGLAGGQQFF. In DNA form, the CDR3 reads TGTGCCAGCAGCCCGGGACTAGCGGGGGGTCAGCAGTTCTTC.

The chain links TRBV6-1 to TRBJ2-3; 11 nucleotides line up with TRBD1. Germline values: CDR1 MNHNS, CDR2 SASEGT. The CDR3 length is 16 residues. J lost 4 bases, V lost 2 bases, and 5 bases had no gene match. CDR3 coding DNA: TGTGCCAGCAGTGAAATGGGACAGGGGGACGCAGATACGCAGTATTTT. Its protein is CASSEMGQGDADTQYF.

The V and J genes are TRBV5-1 and TRBJ1-2; D unresolved. This CDR3 comprises 13 residues. V shed 0 bases and J shed 2 bases, with 5 bases lying between them. The germline V gene has CDR1 SGHRS and CDR2 YFSETQ. The CDR3 DNA reads as TGCGCCAGCAGCTTGGAAGCCAACTATGGCTACACCTTC. As protein: CASSLEANYGYTF.

V is TRBV5-1 and J is TRBJ2-7; 8 bases line up with TRBD1. Germline V gene data show CDR1 as SGHRS and CDR2 as YFSETQ. The CDR3 runs to 14 residues. V lost 0 bases to trimming and J lost 5 bases; unmatched junction nucleotides: 4. The CDR3 loop is CASSLEAGGNEQYF. The CDR3 DNA sequence: TGCGCCAGCAGCTTGGAGGCAGGGGGCAACGAGCAGTACTTC.

This chain joins TRBV6-1 and TRBJ1-6; D perhaps matches TRBD1 (5 bases). CDR1 and CDR2 (germline): MNHNS, SASEGT. The CDR3 has 15 amino acids. Trimming cost V 2 bases and J 6 bases, with 11 bases left between them. The CDR3 coding sequence is TGTGCCAGCAGTGAAACCGGACACCCTAATTCACCCCTCCACTTT. Translated: CASSETGHPNSPLHF.

The genes are TRBV11-2 and TRBJ1-2; 7 bases match TRBD1. The J segment lost 5 bases and the V segment lost 5 bases, leaving 2 bases of the junction unmatched. Germline lookup yields CDR1 SGHAT and CDR2 FQNNGV. The CDR3 is made up of 12 amino acids. CDR3 protein: CASSGTVYGYTF. In DNA, the CDR3 is TGTGCCAGCAGCGGGACAGTTTATGGCTACACCTTC.

The V call is TRBV27, the J call TRBJ2-2; TRBD1 matches 9 bases. Germline-derived CDR1 and CDR2 are MNHEY and SMNVEV (reference sequence). The J segment lost 2 bases and the V segment lost 2 bases, leaving 6 bases of the junction unmatched. The CDR3 sequence is 17 residues long. The CDR3, as DNA: TGTGCCAGCAGTTTAGACAGGGGGAGGAGAAACACCGGGGAGCTGTTTTTT. As protein: CASSLDRGRRNTGELFF.

The chain joins TRBV4-1 to TRBJ2-4, with 7 nucleotides matching TRBD1. This CDR3 has 17 residues. J lost 0 bases, V lost 1 base, and 6 bases had no gene match. Germline-derived CDR1 and CDR2 are MGHRA and YSYEKL. The CDR3 spells CASSQVDRAQAKNIQYF. The DNA of the CDR3 is TGCGCCAGCAGCCAAGTCGACAGGGCCCAAGCCAAAAACATTCAGTACTTC.

The chain recombines TRBV19 with TRBJ2-5; 15 nucleotides align to TRBD2. The CDR3 sequence is 15 residues long. Germline CDR1 and CDR2: LNHDA and SQIVND (reference sequence). V trimming: 5 bases; J trimming: 13 bases; junction bases outside the gene matches: 11. This CDR3 is CASSPRTSGRGRPYF. The DNA of the CDR3 is TGTGCCAGTAGTCCGCGGACTAGCGGGAGGGGGCGGCCGTACTTC.